Given below is one TCR beta chain in context. Different DNA sequences within this sample yield the same CDR3. Assay: immunoSEQ multiplex PCR; the TCRdb copy retains only in-frame clones and omits some. The table shows approximately 270,000 clones, with approximately 90% occurring only once. The germline V gene encodes CDR1 DFQATT and CDR2 SNEGSKA (reference sequence). CDR3 length: 11 residues. V lost 0 bases and J 8 bases, leaving 4 bases between the germline ends. These data come from a study of blood T cell repertoires in COVID-19. Sequencing was done on a sample of PBMCs or T cells enriched from blood (not recorded which). This sequence joins TRBV20-1 and TRBJ1-4; D is ambiguous. This clonotype was sampled from a man in his forties who had been exposed to COVID-19. The DNA for the CDR3 is TGCAGTGCTAGAGAGGGCGAAAAACTGTTTTTT. Translation gives CSAREGEKLFF.